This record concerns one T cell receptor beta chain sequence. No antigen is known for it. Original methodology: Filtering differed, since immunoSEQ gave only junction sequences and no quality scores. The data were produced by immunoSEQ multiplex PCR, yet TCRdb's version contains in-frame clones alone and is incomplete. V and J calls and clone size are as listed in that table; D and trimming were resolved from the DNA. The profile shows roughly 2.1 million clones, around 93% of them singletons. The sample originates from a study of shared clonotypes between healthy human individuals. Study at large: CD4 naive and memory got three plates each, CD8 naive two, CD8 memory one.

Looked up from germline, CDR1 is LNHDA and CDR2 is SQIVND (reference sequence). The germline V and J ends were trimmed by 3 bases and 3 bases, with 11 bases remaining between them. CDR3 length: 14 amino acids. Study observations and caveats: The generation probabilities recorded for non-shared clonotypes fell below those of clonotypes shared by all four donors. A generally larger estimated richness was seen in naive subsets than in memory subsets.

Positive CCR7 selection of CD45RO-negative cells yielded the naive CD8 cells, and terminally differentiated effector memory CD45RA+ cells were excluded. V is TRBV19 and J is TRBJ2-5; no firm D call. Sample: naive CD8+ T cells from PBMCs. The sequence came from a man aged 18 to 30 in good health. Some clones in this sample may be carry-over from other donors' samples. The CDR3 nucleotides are TGTGCCAGTAGTATGAGGACCCGAGAAGAGACCCAGTACTTC. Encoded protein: CASSMRTREETQYF.